Detailed here is one TCR beta chain. Its antigen is still unknown. CDR3 length equals 13 residues. The germline V gene has CDR1 MDHEN and CDR2 SYDVKM. Whole-blood RNA isolation (total RNA) proceeded without T cell sorting. After re-calling the 5' RACE reads, TCRdb lists one entry per CDR3 protein, DNA absent. Its clone listing holds about 170,000 distinct CDR3 sequences. This sample is drawn from a study of monozygotic twins with inflammatory bowel disease. Study observations and caveats: No discrimination was achieved between different T cell subtypes. Twins with IBD were found to have lower TCRbeta diversity (inverse Simpson) than healthy co-twins.

Material for sequencing was blood. This rearrangement joins TRBV28 to TRBJ2-7; TCRdb reports TRBD2, a call that lacks DNA to check it against. This receptor was taken from a human donor with ulcerative colitis or Crohn's disease, or a healthy co-twin of an affected twin (not recorded which). The CDR3 sequence: CASRLGPQYEQYF. The whole variable domain, remainder taken from reference TRBV28 and TRBJ2-7, is DVKVTQSSRYLVKRTGEKVFLECVQDMDHENMFWYRQDPGLGLRLIYFSYDVKMKEKGDIPEGYSVSREKKERFSLILESASTNQTSMYLCASRLGPQYEQYFGPGTRLTVT.